This entry lists 15 T cell receptor beta chains sequenced from one sample in a study of blood T cells in healthy people across ages. A J-beta primer mix and a sample-barcoded 5' primer were used in a second PCR of roughly 7 to 12 cycles. One entry per CDR3 protein, called by TCRdb with MiXCR from the 5' RACE reads. The table includes about 900,000 distinct CDR3 sequences, roughly 43% detected once. Sample: blood. These receptors were collected from a man aged 25-40 years in good health.

This clonotype was picked up one time. The V call is TRBV6-2 or TRBV6-3, the J call TRBJ2-2; 9 bases fit TRBD1. V was pared by 10 bases and J by 6 bases, with 6 bases of the junction left unmatched. Germline V lookup: CDR1 MNHEY, CDR2 SVGEGT. The CDR3 extends over 13 amino acids. This chain's CDR3 is CATVRTGAGELFF. The CDR3 DNA follows: TGTGCCACCGTTCGGACAGGGGCCGGGGAGCTGTTTTTT.

This chain joins TRBV7-6 and TRBJ2-5, with a tentative D call TRBD2 (6 bases). Germline values: CDR1 SGHVS, CDR2 FNYEAQ. Trimming removed 4 bases from V and 0 bases from J, with 12 bases in between. The CDR3 runs to 15 residues. The CDR3 loop is CASSSPGGYQETQYF. The CDR3, as DNA: TGTGCCAGCAGCTCCCCCGGGGGTTACCAAGAGACCCAGTACTTC. Full variable domain (outside the CDR3, taken from reference TRBV7-6 and TRBJ2-5): GAGVSQSPRYKVTKRGQDVALRCDPISGHVSLYWYRQALGQGPEFLTYFNYEAQQDKSGLPNDRFSAERPEGSISTLTIQRTEQRDSAMYRCASSSPGGYQETQYFGPGTRLLVL.

The chain is built from TRBV25-1 and TRBJ1-1; D remains ambiguous. From germline, CDR1 is MGHDK and CDR2 SYGVNS. V was clipped by 4 bases and J by 1 base, with 10 bases between them. CDR3 length: 14 amino acids. The CDR3: CASSAQVANTEAFF. The CDR3 DNA reads as TGTGCCAGCAGTGCGCAAGTAGCGAACACTGAAGCTTTCTTT.

The chain employs TRBV3-1 and TRBJ2-7; D not resolved. With 4 bases removed from V and 1 base from J, the gap between germline ends came to 14 bases. From germline, CDR1 is LGHDT and CDR2 YNNKEL (reference sequence). This CDR3 is built from 15 residues. The CDR3 coding sequence is TGTGCCAGCAGCCCTACCCTCTCGCAGTCCTACGAGCAGTACTTC. It codes for CASSPTLSQSYEQYF.

This clonotype was observed once. The gene calls are TRBV18 and TRBJ2-5, with a tentative D call TRBD2 (6 bases). The CDR3 extends over 13 amino acids. Per germline, CDR1 KGHSH and CDR2 LQKENI. V gave up 5 bases and J gave up 5 bases, with 12 bases separating them. CDR3 in DNA: TGTGCCAGCTCAACCCGCGGGGACGAGACCCAGTACTTC. Protein sequence: CASSTRGDETQYF.

The CDR3, as DNA: TGTGCCAGCGCGGGGGGGGCCTGGGACAATGAGCAGTTCTTC. Its translation: CASAGGAWDNEQFF. The chain carries TRBV11-2 and TRBJ2-1; 9 bases agree with TRBD2. Germline CDR1 and CDR2: SGHAT and FQNNGV. Trimming at V came to 8 bases and at J to 5 bases, leaving 7 bases not matched to a gene. CDR3 length: 14 amino acids.

This clonotype was found a few times. V and J are TRBV6-2 or TRBV6-3 and TRBJ2-7; D not certain. V lost 4 bases and J 5 bases, leaving 6 bases between the germline ends. The germline V gene has CDR1 MNHEY and CDR2 SVGEGT. The CDR3 length is 11 residues. CDR3 DNA: TGTGCCAGCAGTTGGCAGAACGAGCAGTACTTC. Translation gives CASSWQNEQYF.

This clonotype showed up just a few times. The chain links TRBV10-3 to TRBJ2-7, with D possibly matching TRBD1 (6 bases). This CDR3 has 13 residues. The germline V gene encodes CDR1 ENHRY and CDR2 SYGVKD. The germline V and J ends were trimmed by 3 bases and 6 bases, with 12 bases remaining between them. The CDR3, as DNA: TGTGCCATCAGTGACCAGGACAGTGGCGAGCAGTACTTC. Its protein is CAISDQDSGEQYF.

The chain recombines TRBV29-1 with TRBJ2-3; the D is unclear. CDR1 and CDR2 (germline): SQVTM, ANQGSEA. The CDR3 runs to 14 residues. Trimming took 5 bases from V and 0 from J, leaving 12 bases between them. The CDR3 DNA reads as TGCAGCGTTAGTGACGGAGTTAGCACAGATACGCAGTATTTT. Encoded protein: CSVSDGVSTDTQYF.

The chain carries TRBV4-2 and TRBJ2-1; 9 bases fit TRBD1. Germline V gene data show CDR1 as LGHNA and CDR2 as YNFKEQ. The CDR3 runs to 17 residues. Unmatched junction bases numbered 10, after V lost 3 bases and J lost 4 bases. The CDR3 nucleotides are TGTGCCAGCAGCCAGATTACGGGACAGGGAATATACAATGAGCAGTTCTTC. It is translated as CASSQITGQGIYNEQFF.

The V call is TRBV28, the J call TRBJ2-5; 7 positions match TRBD1. The last part of the DNA fits TRBJ2-7 better; the J call may be wrong. Germline assignment: CDR1 MDHEN and CDR2 SYDVKM. The CDR3 runs 14 residues. The CDR3 loop reads CASSVAPGGYEQYF. CDR3 coding DNA: TGTGCCAGCAGTGTAGCCCCAGGGGGATACGAGCAGTACTTC.

On this clonotype itself: The junction and the germline gene differ at one end; a read error may be behind it. V and J are TRBV25-1 and TRBJ2-1, with D uncertain. This CDR3 spans 15 amino acids. The V gene's germline CDR1 is MGHDK and CDR2 SYGVNS. CDR3 region: CASSERRVSYNERFF. CDR3 bases: TGTGCCAGCAGTGAACGAAGGGTATCCTACAATGAGCGGTTCTTC.

The table lists this clonotype with a few counts. This sequence joins TRBV10-3 and TRBJ1-4, with unresolved D. The CDR3 covers 14 residues. Germline V lookup: CDR1 ENHRY, CDR2 SYGVKD. V shed 6 bases and J shed 2 bases, with 10 bases lying between them. The CDR3 sequence: CAISRTDTNEKLFF. The CDR3 DNA is TGTGCCATCAGCCGGACGGATACTAATGAAAAACTGTTTTTT.

CDR3 DNA: TGTGCCAGCAGCCCAGCGGACAGGGTTAATGAAAAACTGTTTTTT. It translates to CASSPADRVNEKLFF. The chain joins TRBV3-1 to TRBJ1-4, with TRBD1 matching 8 bases. The CDR3 has 15 amino acids. Germline loops: CDR1 LGHDT, CDR2 YNNKEL (reference sequence). After removal of 4 bases from V and 4 bases from J, the junction contained 5 bases not matched to a gene.

The chain uses TRBV11-1 and TRBJ2-2, with D maybe TRBD1 (5 bases). This CDR3 has 12 amino acids. Trimming shortened V by 7 bases and J by 6 bases, and 9 bases separated the two germline ends. Germline V CDR1 and CDR2: SGHAT, FQDESV (reference sequence). The DNA of the CDR3 is TGTGCCAGCAACAGGAATCCCGGGGAGCTGTTTTTT. This codes for CASNRNPGELFF.